Detailed here is one T cell receptor beta chain. Its antigen is not known. This record belongs to a study of T cells in Graves' hyperthyroidism and ophthalmopathy. RNA transcripts provided the source from which TCR beta CDR3 regions were amplified. The TCR CDR3 first-round RT-PCR relied on the HTBI primer set. MiXCR, run by TCRdb on the multiplex PCR reads, gives a single entry per CDR3 protein. The sample carries fewer than 750,000 distinct CDR3 sequences, over 12% recorded once. Study outcomes and limitations: Also found in blood were most expanded thyroid clonotypes above 0.001.

Germline V gives CDR1 MNHNS, CDR2 SASEGT. CDR3 size: 14 residues. Trimming took off 6 bases at V and 3 bases at J, with 14 bases between the two ends. Sequencing was performed on blood. The V call is TRBV6-1, the J call TRBJ1-1; D gene uncertain. The clonotype was recovered from a woman between 40 and 55 years old with Graves' ophthalmopathy. CDR3 in DNA: TGTGCCAGCAGAGACCCGTACGGGGACACTGAAGCTTTCTTT. Protein product: CASRDPYGDTEAFF.